These 20 T cell receptor beta chains were sequenced from one sample in a study of beta chain features in type 1 diabetes (dated by TCRdb to the late 2010s). The library was produced with the immunoSEQ multiplex PCR assay. The entire isolated RNA was reverse transcribed using the High Capacity cDNA Reverse Transcription Kit, and thus expressed TCRB transcripts were sequenced. Here the immuneACCESS table is served through TCRdb, limited to in-frame sequences with V and J called. Missing clones are a known gap in these copies; in checked studies unresolved V genes cover under half, and the rest lacks a known reason. For this sample there are 600,000 to 750,000 clones; 9.5% to 15% appear just once. The ten largest clones capture 0.095% to 0.15% of the sample. These receptors have no known antigen. The study at large found these results: Type 1 diabetes patients showed a moderate but significant shortening of TCRB CDR3 length in all four CD4+ subsets.

Sequencing was performed on naive CD4+ T cells from blood. What this sample's cell subset or site label stands for: true naive CD4+ T cells. Source of these receptors: a young man with type 1 diabetes.

V is TRBV28 and J is TRBJ2-2; D possibly corresponds to TRBD1 (6 bases). The V and J ends lost 4 bases and 7 bases respectively, with 16 bases between them. In germline, CDR1 is MDHEN, CDR2 SYDVKM. This CDR3 contains 15 residues. The CDR3 spells CASSSHDRQGGELFF. CDR3 nucleotides: TGTGCCAGCAGTTCCCATGACAGGCAAGGCGGGGAGCTGTTTTTT. Full variable domain (remainder filled in from reference TRBV28 and TRBJ2-2): DVKVTQSSRYLVKRTGEKVFLECVQDMDHENMFWYRQDPGLGLRLIYFSYDVKMKEKGDIPEGYSVSREKKERFSLILESASTNQTSMYLCASSSHDRQGGELFFGEGSRLTVL.

This clone was seen only a few times. The genes are TRBV7-2 and TRBJ2-5, with 10 nucleotides matching TRBD2. Germline V CDR1 and CDR2: SGHTA, FQGNSA. The CDR3 extends over 13 amino acids. Trimming removed 4 bases from V and 13 bases from J; junction bases left unmatched: 9. The CDR3 nucleotides are TGTGCCAGCAGCTCCCGACTAGCGGGTGGGACGTACTTC. Its protein product is CASSSRLAGGTYF.

This clone was found a few times. The J gene is TRBJ2-1, the V gene TRBV9; D is unresolved. With 3 bases removed from V and 3 bases from J, the gap between germline ends came to 10 bases. Germline loops: CDR1 SGDLS, CDR2 YYNGEE. The CDR3 has 14 residues. Written as DNA, the CDR3 is TGTGCCAGCAGCGAGTCTCCGCTCTACAATGAGCAGTTCTTC. As protein: CASSESPLYNEQFF.

This clone has a handful of counts. This chain links TRBV7-9 with TRBJ1-6; 7 bases map to TRBD1. This CDR3 is built from 14 residues. V was pared by 4 bases and J by 7 bases, with 4 bases of the junction left unmatched. The germline CDR1 and CDR2 sequences are SEHNR and FQNEAQ (reference sequence). CDR3 DNA: TGTGCCAGCAGCTCCGGCAGGGGGAATTCACCCCTCCACTTT. Translating gives CASSSGRGNSPLHF.

This clone has only a few counts. The V call is TRBV10-3, the J call TRBJ2-7; no clear D. In germline, CDR1 is ENHRY, CDR2 SYGVKD. With 6 bases removed from V and 3 bases from J, the gap between germline ends came to 9 bases. CDR3 length: 12 amino acids. The CDR3 DNA is TGTGCCATCAGCGGACCCCACTACGAGCAGTACTTC. As protein: CAISGPHYEQYF.

This clone was found a few times. V is TRBV25-1 and J is TRBJ1-4; no reliable D call. This CDR3 has 15 residues. V was clipped by 1 base and J by 7 bases, with 13 bases between them. Germline loops: CDR1 MGHDK, CDR2 SYGVNS. The CDR3 DNA is TGTGCCAGCAGTGAATCGAATTTGGCTTTTGAAAAACTGTTTTTT. Translation gives CASSESNLAFEKLFF.

This clone was counted a few times. This rearrangement joins TRBV6-6 to TRBJ2-7; 8 bases match TRBD2. Germline CDR1 reads MNHNY; CDR2 reads SVGAGI (reference sequence). V lost 4 bases to trimming and J lost 0 bases; unmatched junction nucleotides: 5. The CDR3 loop spans 15 amino acids. CDR3 sequence reads: CASSSLAARSYEQYF. CDR3 nucleotides: TGTGCCAGCAGTTCACTAGCGGCCCGCTCCTACGAGCAGTACTTC.

The chain employs TRBV5-1 and TRBJ2-4; 13 bases align to TRBD2. This CDR3 has 17 amino acids. CDR1 is SGHRS and CDR2 is YFSETQ in the germline V gene. The junction had 4 bases not matched to a gene; V was cut back by 2 bases and J by 2 bases. In nucleotides, the CDR3 is TGCGCCAGCAGCTTACTAGCGGGGGGGCGAACCAAAAACATTCAGTACTTC. Translation gives CASSLLAGGRTKNIQYF.

The V call is TRBV7-2, the J call TRBJ1-2; 10 bases map to TRBD1. Germline V gene data show CDR1 as SGHTA and CDR2 as FQGNSA. The CDR3 runs 14 residues. V was clipped by 5 bases and J by 6 bases; unmatched bases: 6. The CDR3 nucleotides are TGTGCCAGCAGCGAGACAGGGGGCGGGAATGGCTACACCTTC. As protein: CASSETGGGNGYTF.

V and J are TRBV6-5 and TRBJ2-3; a weak D match, TRBD1 (5 bases). Looked up from germline, CDR1 is MNHEY and CDR2 is SVGAGI. The CDR3 is made up of 13 amino acids. With 7 bases removed from V and 1 base from J, the gap between germline ends came to 9 bases. The CDR3 sequence: CASKKQGTDTQYF. The CDR3 DNA is TGTGCCAGCAAAAAACAGGGCACAGATACGCAGTATTTT.

This clone came up a few times. The chain is built from TRBV10-3 and TRBJ1-1; TRBD1 agrees at 9 bases. V was clipped by 10 bases and J by 4 bases; unmatched bases: 7. This CDR3 is built from 13 residues. Germline loops: CDR1 ENHRY, CDR2 SYGVKD. CDR3 nucleotide sequence: TGTGCCACGAACAGGGGGCCGGGCACTGAAGCTTTCTTT. Translated: CATNRGPGTEAFF.

This clone occurred a few times. This chain connects TRBV4-3 to TRBJ2-6; possibly TRBD1 for D (5 bases). V shed 0 bases and J shed 0 bases, with 6 bases lying between them. This CDR3 region has 16 residues. Germline loops: CDR1 LGHNA, CDR2 YSLEER. The CDR3 DNA follows: TGCGCCAGCAGCCAAGAGGGGCGCTCTGGGGCCAACGTCCTGACTTTC. Translated: CASSQEGRSGANVLTF.

In this sample, this clone turned up a few times. The same CDR3 can be traced to other DNA sequences in this sample. V is TRBV9 and J is TRBJ1-4; D not resolved. CDR3 length: 13 amino acids. From germline, CDR1 is SGDLS and CDR2 YYNGEE. V was trimmed by 0 bases and J by 5 bases, leaving 5 bases between them. The CDR3 here is CASSVGGNEKLFF. The CDR3 bases are TGTGCCAGCAGCGTAGGTGGGAATGAAAAACTGTTTTTT.

The rearrangement joins TRBV7-9 to TRBJ1-2; D not certain. V was clipped by 5 bases and J by 7 bases, with 17 bases between them. Germline V gives CDR1 SEHNR, CDR2 FQNEAQ (reference sequence). This CDR3 spans 14 amino acids. The DNA for the CDR3 is TGTGCCAGCAGCATACCAAGGGATTGGGGTGGCTACACCTTC. Its translation is CASSIPRDWGGYTF.

This clone showed up just a few times. The J gene is TRBJ2-3, the V gene TRBV15; 7 nucleotides agree with TRBD1. This CDR3 has 16 residues. V shed 2 bases and J 2 bases; nucleotides not matched to a gene: 7. Germline assignment: CDR1 LNHNV and CDR2 YYDKDF (reference sequence). The CDR3 reads CATSRSGQRNTDTQYF. The DNA of the CDR3 is TGTGCCACCAGCAGATCGGGACAGCGAAACACAGATACGCAGTATTTT.

The J gene is TRBJ1-3, the V gene TRBV6-6; weak D call: TRBD1 (5 bases). The CDR3 has 15 residues. Deletions cut 5 bases from V and 4 bases from J, with 15 bases between. The germline V gene has CDR1 MNHNY and CDR2 SVGAGI (reference sequence). The CDR3 DNA reads as TGTGCCAGCAGTGGACGAGGGGTTACGGGAAACACCATATATTTT. Amino acids: CASSGRGVTGNTIYF.

This chain links TRBV7-2 with TRBJ1-2; no clear D gene. V was cut by 5 bases and J by 7 bases, with 14 bases left in between. The CDR3 has 13 amino acids. Germline-derived CDR1 and CDR2 are SGHTA and FQGNSA. CDR3 in amino acids: CASSPDFKAGYTF. The CDR3 DNA sequence: TGTGCCAGCAGCCCCGATTTCAAGGCTGGCTACACCTTC.

Comment on this clone: Other DNA sequences of this sample code for an identical CDR3. The chain has TRBV9 and TRBJ2-2; 9 bases line up with TRBD1. The CDR3 length is 16 residues. Germline CDR1 SGDLS, CDR2 YYNGEE. V shed 0 bases, J shed 5 bases, and the junction held 5 bases outside the gene matches. As DNA, the CDR3 is TGTGCCAGCAGCGTAGAGGGACAGGGATGGACCGGGGAGCTGTTTTTT. Residues: CASSVEGQGWTGELFF. The entire variable domain, with the rest obtained from reference TRBV9 and TRBJ2-2, is as follows: DSGVTQTPKHLITATGQRVTLRCSPRSGDLSVYWYQQSLDQGLQFLIQYYNGEERAKGNILERFSAQQFPDLHSELNLSSLELGDSALYFCASSVEGQGWTGELFFGEGSRLTVL.

This clone was detected a few times. The gene calls are TRBV7-2 and TRBJ2-7; TRBD1 or TRBD2 may be the D gene (6 bases each). Trimming left V 5 bases short and J 2 bases short, with 19 bases between. The CDR3 runs 16 residues. CDR1 is SGHTA, CDR2 FQGNSA, per germline. The CDR3 region has the DNA TGTGCCAGCAGCGTCCGGGGGCCCGCGAAAGCCTACGAGCAGTACTTC. It specifies CASSVRGPAKAYEQYF.

This chain connects TRBV29-1 to TRBJ2-5; 9 nucleotides align to TRBD2. The CDR3 covers 14 residues. Per germline, CDR1 SQVTM and CDR2 ANQGSEA. CDR3 DNA sequence: TGCGCTTGGGGTCCGGGACTAGCCCCAGAGACCCAGTACTTC. This gives the protein CAWGPGLAPETQYF.